This TCR beta chain was recorded in a study of shared clonotypes between healthy human individuals. Study-wide background: CD4 naive and memory got three plates each, CD8 naive two, CD8 memory one.

This clone occurred a few times. What it binds is not known. This CDR3 has 14 amino acids. Germline V gene sequence: CDR1 SGHAT, CDR2 FQNNGV. V was clipped by 5 bases and J by 6 bases, with 16 bases between them. Study-level results: A small donor pool kept down the genetic and exposure-history diversity that was represented.

Running of the assay took place at deep level. Approximately 220 ng DNA, approximately 31,000 T cell genomes, went into each sorted-subset replicate PCR. The method was immunoSEQ multiplex PCR; TCRdb's version includes in-frame clones alone and lacks a portion of them. The table shows 2 million to 2.5 million clones, with approximately 96% occurring only once. Input material: naive CD4+ T cells sorted from blood. Subset noted: CD45RA+ positively selected. The V gene is TRBV11-2, the J gene TRBJ1-1; D uncertain. The TCR sequence derives from a man aged 18 to 30 in good health. The CDR3 DNA follows: TGTGCCAGCAGCCCATTCCTAGAGGGAGCTGAAGCTTTCTTT. Translated, it gives CASSPFLEGAEAFF.